This is a list of T cell receptor beta chains from one sample in a study of cytomegalovirus exposure and HLA in healthy donors. TCRdb keeps only in-frame clones here, not all; method: immunoSEQ multiplex PCR. The sample yields roughly 290,000 clones, 80% seen once. Sequenced: PBMCs. The receptors come from a girl aged 2 to 9 in good health and CMV-seronegative. CDR3s leave out the opening cysteine and the closing phenylalanine or tryptophan. D genes are given only for firm matches.

D gene: NA; V gene: TRBV28; CDR3 protein: ASSPAPGGWEQF
D gene: NA; V gene: TRBV21-1; CDR3 protein: ASSRTGEWVETQY
D gene: NA; V gene: TRBV15; CDR3 protein: ATSRSQGGRGDTQY
D gene: TRBD1; V gene: TRBV5-1; CDR3 protein: ASSLVPGGSYGYT
D gene: TRBD1; V gene: TRBV4-1; CDR3 protein: ASSQIQGEAYEQY
D gene: NA; V gene: TRBV7-8; CDR3 protein: ASRPQPEGARYEQY
D gene: NA; V gene: TRBV14; CDR3 protein: ASSQDIPRVGNGYT
D gene: TRBD1; V gene: TRBV11-2; CDR3 protein: ASSLEPRQGYGYT
D gene: TRBD2; V gene: TRBV2; CDR3 protein: ASSESSGRLEQY
D gene: NA; V gene: TRBV6-1; CDR3 protein: ASSELGGAAWNLH
D gene: NA; V gene: TRBV6-5; CDR3 protein: ASSSSSGLYFYGYT
D gene: TRBD2; V gene: TRBV2; CDR3 protein: ASSETRGAYYEQY
D gene: NA; V gene: TRBV27; CDR3 protein: ASSLSGAMNQPQH
D gene: TRBD1; V gene: TRBV6-5; CDR3 protein: ASSLTGSDKNIQY
D gene: NA; V gene: TRBV29-1; CDR3 protein: SVEEWEVQETQY
D gene: NA; V gene: TRBV7-3; CDR3 protein: ASSWGRAYGYT
D gene: TRBD1; V gene: TRBV27; CDR3 protein: ASTPTGEDTQY
D gene: NA; V gene: TRBV2; CDR3 protein: ASSSRGVAEAF
D gene: NA; V gene: TRBV21-1; CDR3 protein: ASSDGGGLAGVMGTTGELF
D gene: NA; V gene: TRBV2; CDR3 protein: ATLYNTEAF
D gene: TRBD1; V gene: TRBV6-1; CDR3 protein: ASSIRTGGNYGYT
D gene: NA; V gene: TRBV6-5; CDR3 protein: ASSYRHRGNSPLH
D gene: TRBD2; V gene: TRBV30; CDR3 protein: AWETSGGFKPSYNEQF
D gene: NA; V gene: TRBV7-3; CDR3 protein: ASSLDRETQY
D gene: TRBD1; V gene: TRBV6-1; CDR3 protein: ASSPSPGQINEAF
D gene: TRBD1; V gene: TRBV5-1; CDR3 protein: ASSFRDRATGELF
D gene: NA; V gene: TRBV7-9; CDR3 protein: ASSAGTGEVYGYT
D gene: NA; V gene: TRBV27; CDR3 protein: ASGDVRTNYGYT
D gene: TRBD1; V gene: TRBV18; CDR3 protein: ASSPRGDRVADTQY
D gene: NA; V gene: TRBV7-8; CDR3 protein: ASSSPNDGLMGETQY
D gene: NA; V gene: TRBV30; CDR3 protein: AWSVVRGEQF
D gene: NA; V gene: TRBV9; CDR3 protein: ASSVVETGSAF
D gene: TRBD2; V gene: TRBV5-1; CDR3 protein: ASSLGLAGGNEQF
D gene: TRBD1; V gene: TRBV28; CDR3 protein: ASSLTGGTDTQY
D gene: TRBD1; V gene: TRBV19; CDR3 protein: ASSTGTGGYQPQH
D gene: NA; V gene: TRBV9; CDR3 protein: ASSVTGNEQF
D gene: NA; V gene: TRBV10-3; CDR3 protein: AISETRNEQF
D gene: TRBD1; V gene: TRBV7-8; CDR3 protein: ASSLKSMGQGNEKLF
D gene: TRBD1; V gene: TRBV2; CDR3 protein: ASRGITTGAEAF
D gene: TRBD1; V gene: TRBV9; CDR3 protein: ASSLGTGGPYEQY
D gene: NA; V gene: TRBV28; CDR3 protein: ASSFSLNTGELF
D gene: TRBD1; V gene: TRBV6-1; CDR3 protein: ASSVGTGVSPQH
D gene: TRBD1; V gene: TRBV5-1; CDR3 protein: ASSLLGGPSGELF
D gene: TRBD2; V gene: TRBV7-3; CDR3 protein: ASSLVVAGDYNEQF
D gene: TRBD1; V gene: TRBV7-9; CDR3 protein: ASSRGGSATYEQY
D gene: NA; V gene: TRBV6-1; CDR3 protein: ASNFDGDEQF
D gene: NA; V gene: TRBV6-5; CDR3 protein: ASSRGHNEKLF
D gene: NA; V gene: TRBV9; CDR3 protein: ASRSSNTIY